This T cell receptor (beta chain) is drawn from a study of vaccination and CD4 T cells after COVID-19. As for the study in general: Recovered patients in the cohort numbered six men and four women, two of them Hispanic. Spike peptides, overlapping and drawn from SARS-CoV-2, HCoV-NL63, HCoV-OC43 and HCoV-229E, were used to stimulate cells.

This clonotype has only a few counts. Its antigen is unidentified. Cultured CD4+ T cell DNA was sequenced using the Oncomine TCR Beta short-read assay. Genomic DNA was isolated from cultured CD4+ T cells. From the PCR reads, TCRdb called clonotypes with MiXCR, one entry per CDR3 protein. The data show about 10,000 distinct CDR3 sequences, approximately 35% seen once. The CDR3 is 14 residues long. Germline assignment: CDR1 DFQATT and CDR2 SNEGSKA (reference sequence). The J segment lost 3 bases and the V segment lost 4 bases, leaving 6 bases of the junction unmatched. Treatment noted: approximately 9-day PBMC culture with coronavirus spike peptide pools or control peptides (ViraFEST assay). Researchers collected the unexposed donor's CD4+ T cells before the COVID-19 pandemic (2011-2018).

The TCR sequence derives from a human donor in good health. V usage is TRBV20-1 and J usage is TRBJ2-5; 9 bases fit TRBD1. Specimen: CD4+ T cells from blood, cultured in vitro. The CDR3 sequence is CSAIRGQGKETQYF. CDR3 sequence (DNA): TGCAGTGCTATCAGGGGACAGGGCAAAGAGACCCAGTACTTC.